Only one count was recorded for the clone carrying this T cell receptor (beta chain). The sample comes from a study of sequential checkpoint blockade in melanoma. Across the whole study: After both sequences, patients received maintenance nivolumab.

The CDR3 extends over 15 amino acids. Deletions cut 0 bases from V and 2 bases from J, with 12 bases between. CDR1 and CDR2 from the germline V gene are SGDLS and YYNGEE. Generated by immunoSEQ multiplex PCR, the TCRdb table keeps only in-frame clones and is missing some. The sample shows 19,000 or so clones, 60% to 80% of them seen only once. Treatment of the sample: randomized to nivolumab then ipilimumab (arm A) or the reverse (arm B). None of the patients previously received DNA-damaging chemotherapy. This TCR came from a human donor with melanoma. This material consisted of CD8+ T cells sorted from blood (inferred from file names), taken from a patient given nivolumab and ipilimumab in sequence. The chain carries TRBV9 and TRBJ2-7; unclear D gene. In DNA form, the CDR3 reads TGTGCCAGCAGCGTAGGAGGCCACGTAGCCTACGAGCAGTACTTC. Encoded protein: CASSVGGHVAYEQYF.